Many counts were recorded for the clone carrying this T cell receptor (beta chain). What it binds is not known. Quantitative barcoded 5'-RACE was used to prepare TCR beta libraries. TCRdb reprocessed the 5' RACE reads via MiXCR and lists one record per CDR3 protein. The profile covers 250,000 to 400,000 distinct CDR3 sequences, with 11% appearing a single time and roughly 9.2% taken by the ten largest. The data stem from a study of CD8 T cells in ankylosing spondylitis. Notes on the study in general: Certain motif variants had earlier appeared in reactive arthritis synovial fluid and blood. Made up of about eight highly homologous variants, a TCR beta motif appeared characteristic of ankylosing spondylitis blood. In ankylosing spondylitis patients, matched synovial fluid reportedly showed significant enrichment of disease-linked clones.

Germline lookup yields CDR1 SGHRS and CDR2 YFSETQ. Deletions cut 2 bases from V and 5 bases from J, with 15 bases between. The CDR3 is made up of 15 amino acids. The rearrangement joins TRBV5-1 to TRBJ2-3; a weak D match, TRBD2 (6 bases). The specimen sequenced was blood, either unsorted or a sorted T cell fraction (not recorded which). The TCR was taken from a female donor with ankylosing spondylitis or in good health (not recorded which). For the CDR3, the DNA is TGCGCCAGCAGCTTTCACGGCGGGGAGAGAGATACGCAGTATTTT. Translated, it gives CASSFHGGERDTQYF.